In its sample, the clone carrying this T cell receptor beta chain is medium-sized. Its specificity is not known. None of the patients had undergone any treatment ahead of thyroid surgery. The data were obtained in a study of metastatic and nonmetastatic thyroid tumors. Study background: Comparison of repertoires was carried out across blood and tumor or nodule tissue from malignant and benign thyroid patients.

Source study methods: In papillary thyroid cancer, a distant-metastasis classifier was built using CDR3 differences across clinicopathological groups. Using MiXCR, TCRdb reanalyzed the PCR reads. These V and J calls derive from TCRdb rather than the authors' analysis. Of approximately 32,000 clones in the sample, 18% were seen once. Overall study findings and caveats: Reports indicated that malignant thyroid tumors showed significantly higher TCR beta diversity than benign nodules did, in blood and tumor.

This CDR3 is 14 amino acids long. Germline CDR1 reads SNHLY; CDR2 reads FYNNEI. V lost 6 bases and J lost 2, with 11 bases in between. This chain joins TRBV2 and TRBJ1-5; tentative D call: TRBD1 (6 bases). The receptor was derived from a female donor with papillary thyroid cancer or a benign thyroid nodule (not recorded which). Some clones in this sample may be carry-over from other donors' samples. Specimen: blood. CDR3 nucleotides: TGTGCCAGCAGCGGTTCAGGGGGCAATCAGCCCCAGCATTTT. Residues: CASSGSGGNQPQHF.